These T cell receptor beta chains were read from a single sample in a study of blood T cell repertoires in COVID-19. The table came from immunoSEQ multiplex PCR; TCRdb's copy has only in-frame clones and leaves some out. The sample includes 250,000 or so clones, about nine tenths of them seen just once. Sequenced input: peripheral blood. These receptors all stem from a woman in her 30s with active or convalescent COVID-19. CDR3s include the opening cysteine and the closing phenylalanine or tryptophan. A D gene is named only where the DNA matches it firmly. The size of a clone is reported for some rows only, either as once, few or many, or as a class for expanded clones.

TRBJ2-7 TRBV9 . TRBD2 TGTGCCAGCAGCCCCCAACGGCTAGCGGGGACCTACGAGCAGTACTTC CASSPQRLAGTYEQYF
TRBJ1-2 TRBV7-9 . . TGTGCCAGCAGCTTGGGCGGGACCAACTATGGCTACACCTTC CASSLGGTNYGYTF
TRBJ1-6 TRBV6-2/TRBV6-3 . TRBD1 TGTGCCAGCAGTCCCGGGACAGGGAACAATTCACCCCTCCACTTT CASSPGTGNNSPLHF
TRBJ1-6 TRBV4-3 once . TGCGCCAGCAGCCAAGACCTTCGGAATTCACCCCTCCACTTT CASSQDLRNSPLHF
TRBJ2-1 TRBV9 . TRBD1 TGTGCCAGCAGCCCTACAGGGGGCGAGTACAATGAGCAGTTCTTC CASSPTGGEYNEQFF
TRBJ1-1 TRBV5-5 once . TGTGCCAGCAGCTTTGGGCGGGAGGGATTGGCTGAAGCTTTCTTT CASSFGREGLAEAFF
TRBJ2-5 TRBV28 . . TGTGCCAGCAGAACAGGGTTAGAGACCCAGTACTTC CASRTGLETQYF
TRBJ2-7 TRBV16 . . TGTGCCAGCAGCCAAGGGAGGACAGGTACCCACGAGCAGTACTTC CASSQGRTGTHEQYF
TRBJ2-3 TRBV27 . TRBD2 TGTGCCAGCAGTTTCTTAGGACTAGCGGGGGGGGGCACAGATACGCAGTATTTT CASSFLGLAGGGTDTQYF
TRBJ1-5 TRBV9 few . TGTGCCAGCAGCGTGAGAGGCAATCAGCCCCAGCATTTT CASSVRGNQPQHF
TRBJ2-5 TRBV5-1 . TRBD2 TGCGCCAGCAGCTTCACCGGGACTAGCGCCAAGCAAGAGACCCAGTACTTC CASSFTGTSAKQETQYF
TRBJ2-5 TRBV5-6 . . TGTGCCAGCAGTTCAGGTTACCAAGAGACCCAGTACTTC CASSSGYQETQYF
TRBJ2-2 TRBV7-2 few . TGTGCCAGCAGCCCCGGACACTTATACACCGGGGAGCTGTTTTTT CASSPGHLYTGELFF
TRBJ1-2 TRBV5-1 . . TGCGCCAGCAGCCTGGCAGACCGCGGCTATGGCTACACCTTC CASSLADRGYGYTF
TRBJ2-6 TRBV5-4 once TRBD1 TGTGCCAGCAGCCGGACAGGGCCAGGGGCCAACGTCCTGACTTTC CASSRTGPGANVLTF
TRBJ2-7 TRBV27 few . TGTGCCAGCAGAAGACTGGGTACCTACGAGCAGTACTTC CASRRLGTYEQYF
TRBJ2-2 TRBV11-2 . . TGTGCCAGCAGCTGGGCGGGGCATACCGGGGAGCTGTTTTTT CASSWAGHTGELFF
TRBJ2-3 TRBV6-5 . . TGTGCCAGCAGCCCCCAGGGTGGTACGCAGTATTTT CASSPQGGTQYF
TRBJ1-2 TRBV11-2 . . TGTGCCAGCAGCTTAGAGGGAGGCAGGCAATCGGGCTATGGCTACACCTTC CASSLEGGRQSGYGYTF
TRBJ1-6 TRBV21-1 . . TGTGCCAGCAGCAAATTTGGGTTCGGGGGTCCAAATTCACCCCTCCACTTT CASSKFGFGGPNSPLHF
TRBJ1-2 TRBV7-9 . TRBD1 TGTGCCAGCAGCTTAGGACAGGGGAATGGCTACACCTTC CASSLGQGNGYTF
TRBJ1-2 TRBV7-2 once . TGTGCCAGCAGCTTAAGCTCCATAAACTATGGCTACACCTTC CASSLSSINYGYTF